This T cell receptor beta chain originates from a study of blood T cell repertoires in COVID-19. About the study: COVID-19 samples, acute and convalescent, were from the United States, Italy and Spain.

As processed by the authors: Amplification of reference gene primers provided the estimated nucleated cell counts. The assay was immunoSEQ multiplex PCR, and TCRdb's table has in-frame clones only and misses some. From that table come the V and J calls and clone size; the DNA was used to work out D and trimming. Of fewer than 500,000 clones listed, 70% to 85% are singletons. CDR3 length equals 13 residues. Trimming left V 0 bases short and J 4 bases short, with 4 bases between. In germline, CDR1 is MGHRA, CDR2 YSYEKL. The TCR comes from a human donor with acute or convalescent COVID-19. The donor label of this sample is uncertain. The sequenced sample was peripheral blood. J is TRBJ1-5 and V is TRBV4-1; no clear D gene. CDR3 region: CASSQDPNQPQHF. DNA of the CDR3: TGCGCCAGCAGCCAAGATCCGAATCAGCCCCAGCATTTT.